This TCR beta chain derives from a study of blood T cells in healthy people across ages. Primers used in a second PCR of about 6 to 11 cycles were a sample-barcoded 5' primer and a J-beta primer mix. A single record per CDR3 protein comes from TCRdb applying MiXCR to the 5' RACE reads. Among fewer than 650,000 distinct CDR3 sequences, approximately 26% were seen once, and the ten largest hold about 3.9%. This clonotype has more than one count but fewer than ten. Its antigen remains unidentified. The study's findings and limits: More naive CD4+ cells and higher diversity were found in long-lived than in aged donors. Donor CMV status, an unknown factor, possibly confounded changes in expanded clonotypes.

The CDR3 consists of 14 residues. The germline V and J ends were trimmed by 6 bases and 4 bases, with 12 bases remaining between them. The germline gives CDR1 MNHEY, CDR2 SVGAGI. All donors came from Russia, were Caucasian and healthy, and spanned ages about 6 to 100. These data were also filed under a second study, of T cells of mothers and their children. That report adds: Related mother-child pairs shared slightly more overlap than unrelated pairs, but the difference was non-significant.

The sequenced sample was blood. This chain uses TRBV6-5 with TRBJ2-2; D is possibly TRBD1 (6 bases). This sequence originates from a boy aged 2 to 9 in good health. CDR3 sequence reads: CASSYGTITGELFF. The CDR3 DNA reads TGTGCCAGCAGCTACGGGACAATCACCGGGGAGCTGTTTTTT.